This T cell receptor beta chain was sequenced for a study of blood T cells in healthy people across ages. Primed by a sample-barcoded 5' primer and a J-beta primer mix, a second PCR proceeded for roughly 7 to 12 cycles. TCRdb analysed the 5' RACE reads with MiXCR anew, one entry per CDR3 protein. The sample includes hundreds of thousands of distinct CDR3 sequences, about 30% of them seen just once. Germline CDR1 is MNHEY and CDR2 is SMNVEV (reference sequence). V dropped 5 bases and J dropped 2; count of bases not matched to a gene: 8. This CDR3 is built from 16 residues. Comments on this clonotype: Its specificity is not known.

Regarding the study as a whole: The study found more naive CD4+ cells and higher diversity in long-lived than aged donors. Any conclusive comparison of naive versus antigen-experienced cells was prevented by using unsorted PBMCs.

Sequencing was done on a sample of blood. J is TRBJ2-3 and V is TRBV27; 9 bases match TRBD2. The TCR was taken from an elderly woman in good health. The CDR3 loop reads CASSLLLAGFTDTQYF. CDR3 bases: TGTGCCAGCAGTCTGTTACTAGCGGGCTTCACAGATACGCAGTATTTT.